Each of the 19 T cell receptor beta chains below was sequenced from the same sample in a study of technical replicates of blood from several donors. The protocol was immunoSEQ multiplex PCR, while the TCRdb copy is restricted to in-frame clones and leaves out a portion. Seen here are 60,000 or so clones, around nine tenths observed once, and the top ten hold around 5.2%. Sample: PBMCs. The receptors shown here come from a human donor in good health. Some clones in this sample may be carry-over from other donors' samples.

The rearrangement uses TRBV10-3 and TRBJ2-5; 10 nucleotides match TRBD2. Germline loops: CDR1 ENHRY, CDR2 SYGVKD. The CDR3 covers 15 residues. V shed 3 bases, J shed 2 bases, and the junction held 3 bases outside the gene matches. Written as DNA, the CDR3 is TGTGCCATCAGTGAAAGCGGGAGGGAGCAAGAGACCCAGTACTTC. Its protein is CAISESGREQETQYF.

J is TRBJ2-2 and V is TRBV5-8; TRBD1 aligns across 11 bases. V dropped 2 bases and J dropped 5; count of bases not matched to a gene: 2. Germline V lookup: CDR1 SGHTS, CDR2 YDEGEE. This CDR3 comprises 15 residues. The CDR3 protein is CASSFGTGGTGELFF. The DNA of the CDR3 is TGTGCCAGCAGCTTCGGGACAGGGGGAACCGGGGAGCTGTTTTTT. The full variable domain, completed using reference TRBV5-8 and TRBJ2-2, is EAGVTQSPTHLIKTRGQQATLRCSPISGHTSVYWYQQALGLGLQFLLWYDEGEERNRGNFPPRFSGRQFPNYSSELNVNALELEDSALYLCASSFGTGGTGELFFGEGSRLTVL.

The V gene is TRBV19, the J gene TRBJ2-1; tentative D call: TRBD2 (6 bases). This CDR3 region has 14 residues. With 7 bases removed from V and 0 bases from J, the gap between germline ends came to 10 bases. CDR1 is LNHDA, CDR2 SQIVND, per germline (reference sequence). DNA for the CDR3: TGTGCCAGTAACTCCGGGAGCTCCTACAATGAGCAGTTCTTC. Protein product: CASNSGSSYNEQFF.

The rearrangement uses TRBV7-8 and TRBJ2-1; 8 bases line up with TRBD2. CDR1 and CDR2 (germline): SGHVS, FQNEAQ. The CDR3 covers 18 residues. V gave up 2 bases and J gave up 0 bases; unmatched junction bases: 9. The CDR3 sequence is CASSLRSSGPSSYNEQFF. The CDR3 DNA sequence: TGTGCCAGCAGCTTAAGGTCTAGCGGGCCCAGCTCCTACAATGAGCAGTTCTTC.

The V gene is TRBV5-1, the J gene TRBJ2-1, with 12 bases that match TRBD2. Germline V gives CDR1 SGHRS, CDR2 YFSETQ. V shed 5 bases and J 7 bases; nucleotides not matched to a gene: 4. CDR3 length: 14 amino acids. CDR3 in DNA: TGCGCCAGCAGTACGACTAGCGGGAGTAATGAGCAGTTCTTC. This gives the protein CASSTTSGSNEQFF.

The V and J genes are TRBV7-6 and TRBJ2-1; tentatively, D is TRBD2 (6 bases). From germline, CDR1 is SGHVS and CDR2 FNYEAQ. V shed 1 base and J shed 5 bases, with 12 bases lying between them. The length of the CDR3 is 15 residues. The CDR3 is CASSLELAGDNEQFF. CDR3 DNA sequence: TGTGCCAGCAGCTTAGAACTAGCTGGGGACAATGAGCAGTTCTTC.

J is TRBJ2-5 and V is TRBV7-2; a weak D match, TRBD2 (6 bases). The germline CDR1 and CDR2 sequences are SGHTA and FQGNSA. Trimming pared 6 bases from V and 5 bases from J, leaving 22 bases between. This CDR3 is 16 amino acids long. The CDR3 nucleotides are TGTGCCAGCAGTTACAAGGGTATACGGGAGACGGAGACCCAGTACTTC. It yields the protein CASSYKGIRETETQYF.

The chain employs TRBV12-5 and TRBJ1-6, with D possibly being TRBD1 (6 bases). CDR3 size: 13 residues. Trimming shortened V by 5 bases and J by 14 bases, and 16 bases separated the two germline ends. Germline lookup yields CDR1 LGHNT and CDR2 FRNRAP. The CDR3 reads CASGAQQGAALHF. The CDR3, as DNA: TGTGCTAGTGGTGCCCAACAGGGTGCAGCCCTCCACTTT.

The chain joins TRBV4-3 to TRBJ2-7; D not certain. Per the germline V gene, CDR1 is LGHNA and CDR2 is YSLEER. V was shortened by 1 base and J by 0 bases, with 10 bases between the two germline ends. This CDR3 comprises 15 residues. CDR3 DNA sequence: TGCGCCAGCAGCCAAGTTAAAGCTAGCTCCTACGAGCAGTACTTC. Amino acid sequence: CASSQVKASSYEQYF.

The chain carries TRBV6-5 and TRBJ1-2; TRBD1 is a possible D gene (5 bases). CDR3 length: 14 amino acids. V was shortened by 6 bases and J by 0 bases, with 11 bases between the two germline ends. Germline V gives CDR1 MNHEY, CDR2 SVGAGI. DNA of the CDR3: TGTGCCAGCAGCAACACAGGCGCTAACTATGGCTACACCTTC. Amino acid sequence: CASSNTGANYGYTF.

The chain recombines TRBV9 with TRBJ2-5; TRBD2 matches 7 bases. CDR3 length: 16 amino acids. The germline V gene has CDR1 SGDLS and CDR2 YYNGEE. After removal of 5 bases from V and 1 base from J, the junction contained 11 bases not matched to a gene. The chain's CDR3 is CASSRGSGAVQETQYF. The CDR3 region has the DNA TGTGCCAGCAGTCGAGGGAGCGGGGCCGTCCAAGAGACCCAGTACTTC.

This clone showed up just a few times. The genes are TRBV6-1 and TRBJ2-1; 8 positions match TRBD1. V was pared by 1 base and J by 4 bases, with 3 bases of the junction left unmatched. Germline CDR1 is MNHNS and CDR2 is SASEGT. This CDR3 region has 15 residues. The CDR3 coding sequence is TGTGCCAGCAGTGAAGGGCAGGGGGCTTACAATGAGCAGTTCTTC. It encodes CASSEGQGAYNEQFF.

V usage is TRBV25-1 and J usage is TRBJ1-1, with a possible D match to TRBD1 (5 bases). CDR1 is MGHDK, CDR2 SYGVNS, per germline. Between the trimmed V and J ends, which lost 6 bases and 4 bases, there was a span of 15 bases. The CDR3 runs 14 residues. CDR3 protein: CASRLSGLGTEAFF. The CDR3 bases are TGTGCCAGCAGACTGTCGGGACTCGGCACTGAAGCTTTCTTT.

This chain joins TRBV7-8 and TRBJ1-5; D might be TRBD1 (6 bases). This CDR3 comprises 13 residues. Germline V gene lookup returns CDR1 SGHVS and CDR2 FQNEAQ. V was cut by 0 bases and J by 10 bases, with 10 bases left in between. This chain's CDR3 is CASSLARTDPQHF. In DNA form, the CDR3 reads TGTGCCAGCAGCTTAGCGAGGACAGATCCCCAGCATTTT.

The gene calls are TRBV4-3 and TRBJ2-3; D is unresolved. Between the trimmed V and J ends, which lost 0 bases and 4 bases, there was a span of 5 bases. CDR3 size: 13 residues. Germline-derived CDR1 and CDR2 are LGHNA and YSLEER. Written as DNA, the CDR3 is TGCGCCAGCAGCCAAGAGAGGCCAGATACGCAGTATTTT. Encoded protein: CASSQERPDTQYF.

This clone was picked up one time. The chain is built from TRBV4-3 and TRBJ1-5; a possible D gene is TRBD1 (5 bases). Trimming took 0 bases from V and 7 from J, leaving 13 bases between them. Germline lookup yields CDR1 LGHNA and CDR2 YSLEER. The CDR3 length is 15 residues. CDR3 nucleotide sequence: TGCGCCAGCAGCCAAGATAATCAGGGATACCAGCCCCAGCATTTT. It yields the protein CASSQDNQGYQPQHF.

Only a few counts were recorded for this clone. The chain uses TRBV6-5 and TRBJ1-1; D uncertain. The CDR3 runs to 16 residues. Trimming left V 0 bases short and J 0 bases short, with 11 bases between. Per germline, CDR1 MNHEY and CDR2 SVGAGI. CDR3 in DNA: TGTGCCAGCAGTTACTCTAAGACAAGCCTGAACACTGAAGCTTTCTTT. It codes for CASSYSKTSLNTEAFF.

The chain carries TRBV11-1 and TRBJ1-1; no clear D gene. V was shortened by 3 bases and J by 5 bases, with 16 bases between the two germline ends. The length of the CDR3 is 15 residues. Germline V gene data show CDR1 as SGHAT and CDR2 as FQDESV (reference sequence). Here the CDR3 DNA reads TGTGCCAGCAGCTTGGGAGGAAGTCGGGGAACTGAAGCTTTCTTT. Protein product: CASSLGGSRGTEAFF.

The CDR3 nucleotides are TGTGCCAGCAGACCGTCACTAGCGACTCTCACAGATACGCAGTATTTT. Protein sequence: CASRPSLATLTDTQYF. The chain combines TRBV7-8 with TRBJ2-3, with 7 bases fitting TRBD2. Trimming removed 6 bases from V and 2 bases from J; junction bases left unmatched: 11. CDR3 length equals 16 residues. CDR1 is SGHVS, CDR2 FQNEAQ, per germline.